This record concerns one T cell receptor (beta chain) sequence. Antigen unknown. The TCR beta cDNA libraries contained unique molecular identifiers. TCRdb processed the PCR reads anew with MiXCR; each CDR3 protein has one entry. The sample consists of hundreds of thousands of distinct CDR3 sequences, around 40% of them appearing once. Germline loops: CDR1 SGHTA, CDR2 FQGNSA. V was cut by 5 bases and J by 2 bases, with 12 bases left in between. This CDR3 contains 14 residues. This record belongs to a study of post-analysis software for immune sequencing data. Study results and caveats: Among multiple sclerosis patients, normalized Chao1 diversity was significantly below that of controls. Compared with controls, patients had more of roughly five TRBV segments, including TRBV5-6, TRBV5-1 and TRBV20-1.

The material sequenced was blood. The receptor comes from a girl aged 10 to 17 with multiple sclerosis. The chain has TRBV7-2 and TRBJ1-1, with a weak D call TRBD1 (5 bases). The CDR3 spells CASSPGLINTEAFF. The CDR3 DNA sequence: TGTGCCAGCAGCCCGGGACTTATTAACACTGAAGCTTTCTTT.